This TCR beta chain was sequenced in a study of beta chain features in type 1 diabetes. General study points: PCR might favor shorter templates, equally in patients and controls. Fewer junction insertions and more nucleotide deletions appeared in type 1 diabetes patients. TCRB CDR3s from Type 1 diabetes patients were moderately but significantly shorter in all four CD4+ subsets.

This clone was counted between two and nine times. The antigen remains undetermined. Isolated RNA was reverse transcribed in full, so expressed TCRB transcripts were sequenced. About 3.6 million reads was the average for naive, central memory and regulatory T cell samples. Assay: immunoSEQ multiplex PCR; the TCRdb copy retains only in-frame clones and omits some. The repertoire holds 640,000 or so clones, with around an eighth as singletons. This CDR3 contains 13 residues. Germline values: CDR1 MGHDK, CDR2 SYGVNS. V was shortened by 3 bases and J by 3 bases, with 9 bases between the two germline ends. Sorting of CD4+ naive, central memory, regulatory and stem cell-like memory cells was performed via CD45RO/CCR7/CD25/CD127/CD95/CD27.

The sequencing sample was made of naive CD4+ T cells from blood. The chain is built from TRBV25-1 and TRBJ2-7; D uncertain. This TCR derives from a man between 18 and 29 years old with type 1 diabetes. The CDR3 loop reads CASSEVTNYEQYF. CDR3 coding DNA: TGTGCCAGCAGTGAGGTTACAAACTACGAGCAGTACTTC.